One T cell receptor (beta chain) is described in this entry. This clonotype was detected ten times or more. Its binding antigen is unknown. No much larger clone exists at a distance of one base, and base qualities are not known. Ophthalmopathy patients had moderately to severely active disease, Clinical Activity Score of at least 3, NOSPECS grade of at least 4, and disease duration under 3 months. Patients with other autoimmune diseases, uncontrolled infections, pregnancy or lactation were excluded. Clinical symptoms, serum thyroxine, TRAb, thyroid ultrasound and orbital computed tomography were used for diagnosis. PBMCs were isolated from 10 ml of fresh peripheral blood by Ficoll-Paque density gradient centrifugation. Total RNA was extracted using Trizol reagent, and RNA quality was checked on an Agilent 2100 Bioanalyzer. The sample is drawn from a study of Graves' ophthalmopathy and Graves' hyperthyroidism (dated by TCRdb to about 2018). Concerning the study at large: Peripheral blood samples were taken at the time of initial diagnosis, before any treatment was given. TCR beta repertoire signatures were used to distinguish Graves' ophthalmopathy from Graves' hyperthyroidism and to predict progression to ophthalmopathy. In total, 135 blood samples were TCR-sequenced: some 43 ophthalmopathy, over 70 hyperthyroidism and roughly 17 hyperthyroidism-to-ophthalmopathy patients. To explore V-J signatures that separate ophthalmopathy from hyperthyroidism, a discovery set of fewer than 110 patients was enrolled, consisting of approximately 44 with ophthalmopathy and under 65 with stable hyperthyroidism. An independent validation cohort was composed of roughly 19 hyperthyroidism patients and 17 patients who later progressed from hyperthyroidism to ophthalmopathy. In five to seven hyperthyroidism patients, the T-cell repertoire of thyroid tissue was compared with the T-cell repertoire of blood. After sampling, hyperthyroidism patients received methimazole starting at 30 mg daily, and ophthalmopathy patients received high-dose intravenous methylprednisolone. The 100 discovery patients were randomly divided into training and test sets at a 7:3 ratio. General study outcomes and caveats: In validation, the model predicted ophthalmopathy progression with less than 71% sensitivity and 72% to 80% specificity; around twelve predicted patients were CT-confirmed with GO in a median of 6.5 months. No statistical method was used to predetermine the sample size, and group allocation was not hidden from the investigators. Most expanded thyroid clonotypes with a frequency above 0.001 also appeared in blood, which suggests that blood repertoires may reflect the immune response in the thyroid. The 13-signature model separated ophthalmopathy from stable hyperthyroidism with approximately 90% sensitivity and almost 84% specificity in cross-validation, and 80%/75% in the test set.

TCR beta CDR3 regions were amplified from RNA transcripts for repertoire sequencing. The first round was an RT-PCR using HTBI primers with the Qiagen OneStep RT-PCR kit, and this first round was followed by a second-round multiplex PCR, then size selection and purification. Libraries were sequenced on an Illumina HiSeq2000 using paired-end 100 bp reads. On the authors' methods: SOAPnuke was used to process the reads, removing any read that contained adapters or uncalled bases, had a mean Phred below 15, or lacked an exact match to the constant primer or identifier. High-quality paired reads were merged with COPE v1.2.5. Clonotypes were defined as unique nucleotide sequences and were aligned to IMGT TRB V, D and J references using MiTCR v1.1. The analysis was limited to V-J combinations with a frequency above 0.0001, which together covered more than 99% of repertoires. A TCR clonal expansion and chaos score per V-J combination was defined as the ratio of F50 clonal expansion to chaos observed in the TCRdist matrix. Welch's t-statistics and random forest were used to narrow the features down to around 12 V-J combinations, which were then fed into a naive Bayes classifier. Thyroid-blood repertoire similarity was quantified with the Morisita-Horn index. TCRdb cleaned the public reads at Q25 with fastp, built clones with MiXCR and kept in-frame beta chains. Rows with one shared CDR3 protein collapse into an entry with the most common genes and DNA. V and J calls and clone size were set by TCRdb, not the authors. In all, the sample holds about half a million distinct CDR3 sequences, and roughly 14% of those were seen once. Over 8% of the sample is in the top ten clones.

Based on the germline V gene (reference sequence), the CDR1 and CDR2 sequences are MNHEY and SMNVEV. Trimmed from V: 5 bases; trimmed from J: 7 bases; junction bases lacking a gene match: 6. From cysteine to phenylalanine, the CDR3 is 14 amino acids long. Only the CDR3 DNA is retained, 42 bases long and in frame from the first base. Sequencing was done on a sample of blood. This TCR derives from a woman aged 25-40 years with Graves' ophthalmopathy. Donor details come from another sample of the same person, matched by shared clones. The chain is assembled from TRBV27 and TRBJ2-2; 8 bases in the junction line up with TRBD2. The CDR3 has the sequence CASSRSGGNGELFF. The bases are TGTGCCAGCAGTCGATCGGGAGGGAACGGGGAGCTGTTTTTT.